This passage covers 10 T cell receptor beta chains from one sample sequenced in a study of blood T cell repertoires in COVID-19. Produced via immunoSEQ multiplex PCR; TCRdb's table is partial and in-frame only. The sample shows over 300,000 clones, 86% of them seen only once. Material: peripheral blood. These receptors all come from a woman aged 45 to 65 with acute or convalescent COVID-19.

V gene TRBV24-1 combines with J gene TRBJ2-5; the match to TRBD1 covers 8 bases. Germline assignment: CDR1 KGHDR and CDR2 SFDVKD. The CDR3 is made up of 15 amino acids. Trimming cost V 3 bases and J 5 bases; bases outside gene matches: 7. CDR3 in DNA: TGTGCCACCAGTGATACTACAGGGGGAGCGGAGACCCAGTACTTC. As protein: CATSDTTGGAETQYF.

The chain employs TRBV18 and TRBJ1-2, with TRBD1 matching 8 bases. Germline trimming cut 3 bases from V and 4 bases from J; bases unmatched to any gene: 4. The CDR3 is made up of 14 amino acids. Germline values: CDR1 KGHSH, CDR2 LQKENI. The CDR3 protein is CASSPTGELYGYTF. The CDR3 region has the DNA TGTGCCAGCTCACCGACAGGGGAGCTCTATGGCTACACCTTC.

The rearrangement links TRBV7-9 to TRBJ1-1; D not certain. The V gene's germline CDR1 is SEHNR and CDR2 FQNEAQ (reference sequence). The CDR3 is 16 residues long. V lost 4 bases and J 1 base, leaving 16 bases between the germline ends. CDR3 coding DNA: TGTGCCAGCAGCTCCCCCGGCGGTCGGGGGAACACTGAAGCTTTCTTT. Its protein is CASSSPGGRGNTEAFF.

This clone showed up just once. The chain has TRBV11-2 and TRBJ2-7; 7 bases are a match to TRBD1. Germline CDR1 SGHAT, CDR2 FQNNGV. V trimming: 7 bases; J trimming: 3 bases; junction bases outside the gene matches: 9. CDR3 length equals 14 residues. CDR3 protein: CASIPGGSYYEQYF. The CDR3 DNA follows: TGTGCCAGCATCCCAGGGGGTTCCTACTACGAGCAGTACTTC. The whole variable domain, filled in from reference TRBV11-2 and TRBJ2-7, reads EAGVAQSPRYKIIEKRQSVAFWCNPISGHATLYWYQQILGQGPKLLIQFQNNGVVDDSQLPKDRFSAERLKGVDSTLKIQPAKLEDSAVYLCASIPGGSYYEQYFGPGTRLTVT.

J is TRBJ1-2 and V is TRBV6-6; D is undetermined. V was trimmed by 6 bases and J by 8 bases, leaving 10 bases between them. Per the germline V gene, CDR1 is MNHNY and CDR2 is SVGAGI (reference sequence). The CDR3 extends over 11 amino acids. The CDR3: CASRTSGGYTF. CDR3 coding DNA: TGTGCCAGCAGAACCTCGGGAGGCTACACCTTC.

This clone was seen just once. The rearrangement uses TRBV2 and TRBJ1-1; possible D gene TRBD1, 6 bases. Trimming took off 6 bases at V and 2 bases at J, with 13 bases between the two ends. CDR3 length equals 14 residues. Germline V gene data show CDR1 as SNHLY and CDR2 as FYNNEI. The CDR3 nucleotides read TGTGCCAGCAGGGACGGGGGGGCCAACACTGAAGCTTTCTTT. This sequence encodes CASRDGGANTEAFF. The full variable domain, its missing parts supplied by reference TRBV2 and TRBJ1-1, is EPEVTQTPSHQVTQMGQEVILRCVPISNHLYFYWYRQILGQKVEFLVSFYNNEISEKSEIFDDQFSVERPDGSNFTLKIRSTKLEDSAMYFCASRDGGANTEAFFGQGTRLTVV.

V gene TRBV24-1 combines with J gene TRBJ2-1; D possibly corresponds to TRBD2 (6 bases). The CDR3 length is 14 residues. V lost 6 bases to trimming and J lost 7 bases, with 15 bases between them. Germline CDR1 and CDR2: KGHDR and SFDVKD. In nucleotides, the CDR3 is TGTGCCACCAGTCGCGGGGATTGGGATAATGAGCAGTTCTTC. It is translated as CATSRGDWDNEQFF.

This rearrangement joins TRBV19 to TRBJ2-2; 11 bases line up with TRBD1. The CDR3 consists of 15 residues. The V gene end was trimmed by 7 bases and the J gene end by 5 bases; junction bases not matched to a gene: 6. Germline V gene lookup returns CDR1 LNHDA and CDR2 SQIVND (reference sequence). This CDR3 is CASMRDRGWTGELFF. The CDR3, as DNA: TGTGCCAGTATGAGGGACAGGGGGTGGACCGGGGAGCTGTTTTTT.

This chain connects TRBV7-2 to TRBJ2-1; D may be TRBD1 (5 bases). Germline V lookup: CDR1 SGHTA, CDR2 FQGNSA. The CDR3 has 16 residues. V shed 5 bases and J shed 0 bases, with 14 bases lying between them. CDR3 sequence reads: CASSPQGFSSYNEQFF. CDR3 sequence (DNA): TGTGCCAGCAGCCCTCAGGGTTTCAGCTCCTACAATGAGCAGTTCTTC.

The rearrangement uses TRBV5-1 and TRBJ2-7; D might be TRBD2 (5 bases). The CDR3 has 13 residues. The germline V and J ends were trimmed by 0 bases and 2 bases, with 6 bases remaining between them. CDR1 and CDR2 (germline): SGHRS, YFSETQ. The CDR3 region has the DNA TGCGCCAGCAGCTTGGCGCGGGCCTACGAGCAGTACTTC. Its translation: CASSLARAYEQYF.